Presented here are 21 T cell receptor beta chains from one specimen sequenced in a study of beta chain features in type 1 diabetes (dated by TCRdb to between 2017 and 2018). Study-wide findings and limitations: In all four CD4+ subsets, TCRB CDR3 length was moderately but significantly shorter in type 1 diabetes patients.

Their recognized antigens are unknown. Library generation was performed with the immunoSEQ multiplex PCR assay. The entire amount of isolated RNA was reverse transcribed using the High Capacity cDNA Reverse Transcription Kit, so the sequenced TCRB transcripts were expressed ones. In TCRdb, the immuneACCESS table is reduced to in-frame sequences with V and J assigned. These tables do not hold every clone; where another copy was compared, an unresolved V gene accounts for under half, and the others remain unexplained. The sample data list about 190,000 clones, and approximately 8.1% of these were observed just once. The ten largest clones capture approximately 0.87% of the sample. Specimen: central memory CD4+ T cells from blood. The receptor set was obtained from a woman aged 40 to 50 with type 1 diabetes.

The gene calls are TRBV4-1 and TRBJ1-4; a weak D match, TRBD1 (5 bases). The germline gives CDR1 MGHRA, CDR2 YSYEKL. The CDR3 covers 17 residues. Trimming took 3 bases from V and 5 from J, leaving 19 bases between them. This CDR3 is CASSQLPLRGKNEKLFF. In DNA, the CDR3 is TGCGCCAGCAGCCAGCTCCCCCTTCGGGGGAAAAATGAAAAACTGTTTTTT.

The chain links TRBV15 to TRBJ2-1; 8 positions match TRBD2. The CDR3 loop spans 15 amino acids. CDR1 is LNHNV, CDR2 YYDKDF, per germline (reference sequence). J lost 6 bases, V lost 5 bases, and 9 bases had no gene match. The CDR3 reads CATSGFGTSVNEQFF. CDR3 in DNA: TGTGCCACCAGCGGATTCGGGACTAGTGTCAATGAGCAGTTCTTC.

This clone came up many times. The genes are TRBV6-4 and TRBJ2-1, with a possible D match to TRBD1 (6 bases). V lost 6 bases to trimming and J lost 3 bases, with 12 bases between them. Germline values: CDR1 MRHNA, CDR2 SNTAGT. The CDR3 runs to 14 residues. CDR3 DNA: TGTGCCAGCAGCCAGGGGCCCTACTACAATGAGCAGTTCTTC. This encodes CASSQGPYYNEQFF.

The rearrangement joins TRBV4-2 to TRBJ1-1; D remains unclear. Germline assignment: CDR1 LGHNA and CDR2 YNFKEQ. The CDR3 loop spans 11 amino acids. V was pared by 7 bases and J by 11 bases, with 14 bases between. CDR3 nucleotide sequence: TGTGCCAGCACGGGCACGGGAGGCGCTTTCTTT. It is translated as CASTGTGGAFF.

In this sample, this clone turned up many times. This chain uses TRBV4-1 with TRBJ2-4; tentative D call: TRBD1 (6 bases). Germline V gives CDR1 MGHRA, CDR2 YSYEKL. CDR3 length equals 16 residues. V lost 4 bases to trimming and J lost 0 bases, with 13 bases between them. The CDR3 DNA sequence: TGCGCCAGCAGCCCGGCAGGGGAAAGAGCCAAAAACATTCAGTACTTC. As protein: CASSPAGERAKNIQYF.

The gene calls are TRBV11-1 and TRBJ2-5; no firm D call. The CDR3 has 16 amino acids. V was shortened by 3 bases and J by 2 bases, with 16 bases between the two germline ends. Germline loops: CDR1 SGHAT, CDR2 FQDESV (reference sequence). Here the CDR3 reads CASSFSSGDLQETQYF. The CDR3 nucleotides are TGTGCCAGCAGCTTTTCGAGTGGCGACTTACAAGAGACCCAGTACTTC. The whole variable domain, filled in from reference TRBV11-1 and TRBJ2-5, reads EAEVAQSPRYKITEKSQAVAFWCDPISGHATLYWYRQILGQGPELLVQFQDESVVDDSQLPKDRFSAERLKGVDSTLKIQPAELGDSAMYLCASSFSSGDLQETQYFGPGTRLLVL.

The chain joins TRBV2 to TRBJ1-5, with D unresolved. CDR3 size: 14 residues. Trimming shortened V by 3 bases and J by 6 bases, and 12 bases separated the two germline ends. Germline V gene lookup returns CDR1 SNHLY and CDR2 FYNNEI. CDR3 loop: CASSEGSGSQPQHF. The CDR3 DNA sequence: TGTGCCAGCAGTGAGGGCTCGGGGAGTCAGCCCCAGCATTTT.

The V gene is TRBV7-7, the J gene TRBJ2-1, with D possibly being TRBD2 (6 bases). Germline values: CDR1 SSHAT, CDR2 FNYEAQ (reference sequence). Trimming left V 5 bases short and J 7 bases short, with 18 bases between. This CDR3 region has 15 residues. This chain's CDR3 is CASSPLGGRGNEQFF. CDR3 nucleotide sequence: TGTGCCAGCAGCCCCCTCGGGGGACGGGGGAATGAGCAGTTCTTC.

This clone came up many times. The chain uses TRBV11-1 and TRBJ2-1; D is unclear. Germline values: CDR1 SGHAT, CDR2 FQDESV (reference sequence). This CDR3 is built from 11 residues. V was clipped by 5 bases and J by 4 bases, with 3 bases between them. The CDR3 DNA follows: TGTGCCAGCAGCACATACAATGAGCAGTTCTTC. Translating it yields CASSTYNEQFF.

This chain links TRBV7-9 with TRBJ1-1, with unresolved D. V lost 5 bases and J 10 bases, leaving 14 bases between the germline ends. Germline V CDR1 and CDR2: SEHNR, FQNEAQ (reference sequence). The CDR3 sequence is 12 residues long. This chain's CDR3 is CASSRESLGAFF. The DNA of the CDR3 is TGTGCCAGCAGCCGGGAATCTTTGGGAGCTTTCTTT. The variable domain in full, with the rest retrieved from reference TRBV7-9 and TRBJ1-1, is DTGVSQNPRHKITKRGQNVTFRCDPISEHNRLYWYRQTLGQGPEFLTYFQNEAQLEKSRLLSDRFSAERPKGSFSTLEIQRTEQGDSAMYLCASSRESLGAFFGQGTRLTVV.

This clone turned up a few times. V usage is TRBV6-1 and J usage is TRBJ2-3; no definite D call. CDR3 length: 13 amino acids. Germline V gene sequence: CDR1 MNHNS, CDR2 SASEGT. Trimming removed 6 bases at V and 2 bases at J, with 9 bases between. The CDR3 DNA is TGTGCCAGCAGATCTTTCCCCACAGATACGCAGTATTTT. Protein: CASRSFPTDTQYF.

This clone has just a few counts. The genes are TRBV10-3 and TRBJ2-1; possible D gene TRBD1, 7 bases. Germline-derived CDR1 and CDR2 are ENHRY and SYGVKD. There are 14 residues in the CDR3. Trimming cost V 4 bases and J 5 bases, with 12 bases left between them. The CDR3 DNA follows: TGTGCCATCAGTGGTGACAGGGAGGACAATGAGCAGTTCTTC. Translation gives CAISGDREDNEQFF.

This clone turned up a few times. This chain uses TRBV9 with TRBJ2-7; 7 bases line up with TRBD1. Germline CDR1 and CDR2: SGDLS and YYNGEE. The CDR3 sequence is 15 residues long. Unmatched junction bases numbered 5, after V lost 2 bases and J lost 0 bases. The CDR3 loop reads CASSVHRDSSYEQYF. CDR3 bases: TGTGCCAGCAGCGTGCACCGGGACAGCTCCTACGAGCAGTACTTC.

There are a few counts of this clone. V is TRBV4-2 and J is TRBJ2-2, with 7 bases aligning to TRBD2. This CDR3 comprises 16 residues. Germline values: CDR1 LGHNA, CDR2 YNFKEQ. V trimming: 3 bases; J trimming: 0 bases; junction bases outside the gene matches: 4. The CDR3 here is CASSQPRGTNTGELFF. CDR3 coding DNA: TGTGCCAGCAGCCAGCCGCGGGGGACGAACACCGGGGAGCTGTTTTTT.

The rearrangement links TRBV30 to TRBJ2-5; 7 nucleotides match TRBD2. The germline gives CDR1 GTSNPN, CDR2 SVGIG (reference sequence). The CDR3 runs to 15 residues. With V trimmed by 2 bases and J by 4 bases, 10 bases remained unmatched. CDR3: CAWSPGLDLRETQYF. The CDR3 DNA reads as TGTGCCTGGAGTCCCGGACTAGATCTCCGAGAGACCCAGTACTTC.

This clone was observed a handful of times. The chain uses TRBV7-2 and TRBJ2-3; a possible D gene is TRBD2 (5 bases). Germline V gene sequence: CDR1 SGHTA, CDR2 FQGNSA. The V gene lost 6 bases and the J gene lost 5 bases, with 12 bases spanning the gap. CDR3 length: 13 residues. For the CDR3, the DNA is TGTGCCAGCAGTGATAGCGTGGTAGATACGCAGTATTTT. It encodes CASSDSVVDTQYF.

This clone has just a few counts. The rearrangement links TRBV18 to TRBJ1-2; D gene unclear. Trimming pared 1 base from V and 8 bases from J, leaving 8 bases between. The CDR3 loop spans 12 amino acids. CDR1 and CDR2 (germline): KGHSH, LQKENI. CDR3 sequence: CASSPLGEGYTF. CDR3 DNA: TGTGCCAGCTCACCACTCGGGGAAGGCTACACCTTC.

At least ten counts were recorded for this clone. CDR3 in DNA: TGTGCCAGCACCCCGGACAGGAATGGCTACACCTTC. This sequence encodes CASTPDRNGYTF. The J gene is TRBJ1-2, the V gene TRBV28; TRBD1 matches 7 bases. With 7 bases clipped from V and 6 bases from J, the junction kept 5 bases outside the gene matches. The CDR3 spans 12 residues. Germline V gene data show CDR1 as MDHEN and CDR2 as SYDVKM.

V gene TRBV30 combines with J gene TRBJ2-1; 10 bases match TRBD2. Germline CDR1 and CDR2: GTSNPN and SVGIG (reference sequence). This CDR3 is built from 13 residues. Trimming took 0 bases from V and 9 from J; bases not matched to a gene: 2. CDR3 sequence: CAWSVRLAGEQFF. CDR3 bases: TGTGCCTGGAGTGTACGACTAGCGGGTGAGCAGTTCTTC.

This clone was seen a handful of times. The rearrangement uses TRBV28 and TRBJ1-5, with 10 positions matching TRBD1. The CDR3 spans 17 residues. With 5 bases clipped from V and 4 bases from J, the junction kept 11 bases outside the gene matches. The V gene's germline CDR1 is MDHEN and CDR2 SYDVKM. The CDR3 spells CASSPSLRTGGNQPQHF. CDR3 coding DNA: TGTGCCAGCAGTCCCTCCCTACGGACAGGGGGAAATCAGCCCCAGCATTTT.

The V gene is TRBV11-3, the J gene TRBJ2-1; D may be TRBD1 (5 bases). The germline CDR1 and CDR2 sequences are SGHNT and YENEEA. V was cut by 6 bases and J by 5 bases, with 14 bases left in between. This CDR3 is 14 amino acids long. This CDR3 reads CASSSQGSDNEQFF. DNA for the CDR3: TGTGCCAGCAGTTCTCAGGGATCCGACAATGAGCAGTTCTTC.